This TCR beta chain was profiled in a study of cytomegalovirus exposure and HLA in healthy donors. Study results and caveats: Later examination showed HLA-associated TCR beta chains had greater clonal expansion than equally common others.

This CDR3 comprises 17 residues. V gave up 2 bases and J gave up 1 base, with 15 bases separating them. Germline CDR1 SGHTA, CDR2 FQGNSA. As concerns this clone: The target antigen is unknown.

The PCR made use of 60 Vbeta and 13 Jbeta primers. Generated by immunoSEQ multiplex PCR, the TCRdb table keeps only in-frame clones and is missing some. The table includes roughly 150,000 clones, around 73% detected once. The V gene is TRBV7-2, the J gene TRBJ1-3, with D uncertain. The TCR was taken from a woman under 30 in good health and CMV-seronegative. The specimen was PBMCs. The chain's CDR3 is CASSLMNIGLSGNTIYF. The DNA of the CDR3 is TGTGCCAGCAGCTTAATGAATATCGGTTTATCTGGAAACACCATATATTTT.